The clone carrying this T cell receptor (beta chain) was seen repeatedly, ten times or more. The CDR3 length is 12 residues. CDR1 SGHRS and CDR2 YFSETQ come from the germline V gene. Trimming removed 2 bases from V and 9 bases from J, with 11 bases in between. Template switching added a universal primer site, and cDNA bore unique molecular identifiers. Each CDR3 protein gets one entry after TCRdb re-called the 5' RACE reads with MiXCR. Seen here are about 210,000 distinct CDR3 sequences, about a tenth observed once, and the top ten hold 5.1%. This sample is drawn from a study of identical twins. The V gene is TRBV5-1, the J gene TRBJ1-1, with a weak D call TRBD1 (5 bases). This TCR derives from a woman aged 18-29 years in good health. The sequencing sample was made of memory (CD45RO+) T cells sorted from blood. The CDR3 nucleotides read TGCGCCAGCAGCTTTTCCGGGGGTAAAGCTTTCTTT. It yields the protein CASSFSGGKAFF.